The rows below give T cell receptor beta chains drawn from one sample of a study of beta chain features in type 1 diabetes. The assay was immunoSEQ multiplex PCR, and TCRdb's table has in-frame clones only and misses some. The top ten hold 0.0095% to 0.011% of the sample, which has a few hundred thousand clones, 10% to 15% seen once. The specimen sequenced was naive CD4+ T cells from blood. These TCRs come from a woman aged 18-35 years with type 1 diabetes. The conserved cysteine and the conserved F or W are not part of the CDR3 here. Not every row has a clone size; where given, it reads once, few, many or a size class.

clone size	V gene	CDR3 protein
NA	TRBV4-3	ASSQKASGYSTDTQY
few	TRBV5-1	ASSPGTGQETQY
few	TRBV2	ASSQPETDGYT
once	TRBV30	AWSVPETGGTEAF
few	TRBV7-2	ASSLAGPARDEQF
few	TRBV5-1	ASSSTGPETQY
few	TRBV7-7	ASSNSPGQEAF
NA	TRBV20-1	SARDLQEQY
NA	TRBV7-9	ASSLVLSGANVLT
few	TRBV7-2	ASSSWDRGRELF
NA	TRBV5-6	ASSSDSQQGPQH
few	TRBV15	ATSRDPYTEAF
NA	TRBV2	ASSRRQGIVNYSYNEQF
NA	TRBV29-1	SARRDSSYEQY
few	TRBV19	ASSMGSFGEETQY
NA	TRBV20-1	SATRQYGYT
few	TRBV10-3	AISESWADNEQF
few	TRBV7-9	ASSLRSKRGGHSYNEQF
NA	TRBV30	AWSSIAGGNEQF
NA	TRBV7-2	ASSLVGTEAYEQY
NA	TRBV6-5	ASAEDRTKDGYT
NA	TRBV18	ASSPGTGNPAHYEQY
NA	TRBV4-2	ASSAQTFADTQY
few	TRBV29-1	SVEDLGGGREDTQY
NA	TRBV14	ASSRLGGQGGDTQY
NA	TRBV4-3	ASGLAGGTGANVLT
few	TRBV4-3	ASSQGDREAETQY
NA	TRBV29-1	SVTGGYNEQF
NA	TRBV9	ASSVGHPEDGYT
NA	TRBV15	ATSRERGGYT
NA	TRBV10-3	AISQSGTGITEQY
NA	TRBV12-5	ASGLQGVDNEQF
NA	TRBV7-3	ASSPVATSGGSYNEQF
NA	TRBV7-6	ASSSKGGLAGTLYQETQY
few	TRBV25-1	ASSERTGEVEAF
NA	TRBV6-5	ASSRPRGSNYGYT
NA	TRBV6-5	ASRTSGNNEQF
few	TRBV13	ASSFRDTQY
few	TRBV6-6	ASSYSGGVETQY
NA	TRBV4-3	ASSQEHRNYGYT
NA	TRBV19	ASSTGEQY
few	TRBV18	ASSPPGSGYGYT
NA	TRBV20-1	SSRYYNEQF
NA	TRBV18	ASSPPAGPTGELF
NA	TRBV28	ASMTAGFYNEQF
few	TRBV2	ASSEVQGVGYGYT
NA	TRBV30	AWSPGLIYEQY
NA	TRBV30	AWSVSVSGANVLT
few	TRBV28	ASSLGRKRGFVNEQF
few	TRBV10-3	AISGSPTSGGLYEQY